The sequence of this T cell receptor beta chain was determined in a study of T cell changes during pregnancy in multiple sclerosis (dated by TCRdb to the late 2010s). In the study overall: In women with multiple sclerosis, the researchers looked at how the T cell repertoire shifted as pregnancy progressed.

The germline ends are 8 bases apart after V is trimmed by 4 bases and J by 6 bases. Counted from cysteine to phenylalanine, this CDR3 has 12 amino acids. The kept DNA is CDR3 alone, 36 bases in frame from the first base. CDR1 MNHEY and CDR2 SMNVEV were looked up in the germline V gene (reference sequence). Libraries came from the immunoSEQ multiplex PCR assay. TCRdb mirrors the immuneACCESS table, restricted to in-frame sequences. Some clones are absent from its copies; in checked studies, under half trace to an unresolved V gene, and the reason for the others is unknown. The sample records roughly 17,000 clones, more than 75% of which are singletons. The ten top clones hold over 9% of the sample. Turning to this clone: No antigen is known for it. No base quality values were provided; no much bigger clone lies one nucleotide off.

Here the chain combines TRBV27 and TRBJ2-3; the D gene lacks a confident call. This specimen was CD8+ T cells from peripheral blood mononuclear cells, taken after pregnancy. The TCR sequence derives from a female donor with multiple sclerosis, enrolled in a pregnancy study. CDR3 loop: CASSSFLDTQYF. Read as DNA, the sequence is TGTGCCAGCAGTTCCTTTTTGGATACGCAGTATTTT.